This T cell receptor (beta chain) derives from a study of T cells in localized non-small cell lung cancer. General study results and limits: Tumor trailed uninvolved adjacent lung in T cell clonality, which peaked there.

The CDR3 has 15 amino acids. Germline values: CDR1 SGHNT, CDR2 YENEEA. The trim removed 2 bases at V and 3 bases at J, leaving 7 bases unmatched. Turning to this clone: Its antigen is as yet unknown.

Sequencing used immunoSEQ multiplex PCR; TCRdb keeps in-frame clones, though not all of them. The sample records about 74,000 clones, approximately 84% being singletons. This material consisted of peripheral blood, taken before any cancer treatment. The TCR originated in an older female donor with stage I lung adenocarcinoma. V gene TRBV11-3 combines with J gene TRBJ2-7, with TRBD2 matching over 7 bases. The DNA for the CDR3 is TGTGCCAGCAGCTTAAGGCTAGCGGCCAACTACGAGCAGTACTTC. Translating it yields CASSLRLAANYEQYF.